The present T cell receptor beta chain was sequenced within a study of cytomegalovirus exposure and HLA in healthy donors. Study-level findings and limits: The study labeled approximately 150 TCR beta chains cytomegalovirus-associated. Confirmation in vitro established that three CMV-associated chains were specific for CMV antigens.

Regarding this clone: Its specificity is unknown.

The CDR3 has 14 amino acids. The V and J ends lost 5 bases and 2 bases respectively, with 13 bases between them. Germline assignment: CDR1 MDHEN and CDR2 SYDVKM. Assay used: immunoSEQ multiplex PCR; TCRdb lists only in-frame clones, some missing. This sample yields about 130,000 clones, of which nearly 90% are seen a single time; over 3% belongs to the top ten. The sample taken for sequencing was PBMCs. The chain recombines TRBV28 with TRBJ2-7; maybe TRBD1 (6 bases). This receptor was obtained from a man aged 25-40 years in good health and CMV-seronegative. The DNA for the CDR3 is TGTGCCAGCAGTCCGGGACAAAGTCCCTACGAGCAGTACTTC. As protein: CASSPGQSPYEQYF.